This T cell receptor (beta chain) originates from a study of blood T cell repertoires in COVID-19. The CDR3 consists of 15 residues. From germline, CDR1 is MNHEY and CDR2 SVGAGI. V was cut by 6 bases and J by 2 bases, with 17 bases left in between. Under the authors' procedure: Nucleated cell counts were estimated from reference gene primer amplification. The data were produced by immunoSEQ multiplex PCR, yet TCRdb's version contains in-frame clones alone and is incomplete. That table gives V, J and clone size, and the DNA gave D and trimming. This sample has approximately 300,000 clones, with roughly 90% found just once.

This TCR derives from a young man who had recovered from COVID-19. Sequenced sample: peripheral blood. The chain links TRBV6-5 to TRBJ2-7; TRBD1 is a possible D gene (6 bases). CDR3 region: CASRDGARGAYEQYF. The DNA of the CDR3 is TGTGCCAGCAGAGACGGGGCCAGGGGAGCCTACGAGCAGTACTTC.